Following are 3 T cell receptor beta chains from one sample sequenced in a study of shared clonotypes between healthy human individuals (dated by TCRdb to 2020 to 2022). Receptors were amplified or captured by the immunoSEQ multiplex PCR assay. TCRdb retrieved this table from immuneACCESS and kept in-frame rearrangements only. Not all clones are present; in checked studies, unresolved V genes account for under half, and no reason is known for the remainder. In this sample the table shows approximately 2,000,000 clones, around 93% of which occur a single time. Clones ranked in the top ten supply about 0.36% of the sample. The sequencing sample was made of naive CD4+ T cells from PBMCs. In the paper's terms, the cell subset or site label means: CD45RA+ positively selected. All receptors derive from a man aged 18 to 30 in good health. Some clones in this sample may be carry-over from other donors' samples.

V is TRBV23-1 and J is TRBJ1-1; D is ambiguous. TRBV23-1 is an open reading frame, and its role is uncertain. CDR3 length: 15 amino acids. Trimming left V 2 bases short and J 7 bases short, with 17 bases between. This CDR3 reads CASSQHATRRDEAFF. The CDR3 DNA reads as TGCGCCAGCAGTCAACACGCGACGAGGCGGGATGAAGCTTTCTTT.

Worth noting for this clone: Other DNA sequences from this sample encode an identical CDR3 as well. The chain combines TRBV5-1 with TRBJ2-5; D may be TRBD2 (6 bases). The CDR3 spans 15 residues. Trimming stripped 0 bases from V and 1 base from J, with 10 bases between. The V gene's germline CDR1 is SGHRS and CDR2 YFSETQ. Written as DNA, the CDR3 is TGCGCCAGCAGCTTGGCCTCGACTAGCCAAGAGACCCAGTACTTC. Translation gives CASSLASTSQETQYF.

The chain carries TRBV7-9 and TRBJ2-3; TRBD2 agrees at 9 bases. This CDR3 is 16 amino acids long. Germline V lookup: CDR1 SEHNR, CDR2 FQNEAQ (reference sequence). V lost 3 bases to trimming and J lost 0 bases; unmatched junction nucleotides: 4. This CDR3 is CASSFTSGPSTDTQYF. CDR3 DNA sequence: TGTGCCAGCAGCTTTACTAGCGGGCCTAGCACAGATACGCAGTATTTT.